This T cell receptor (beta chain) was captured by sequencing in a study of blood T cell repertoires in COVID-19. Germline lookup yields CDR1 MNHEY and CDR2 SVGAGI. V dropped 5 bases and J dropped 3; count of bases not matched to a gene: 3. The CDR3 sequence is 13 residues long. The protocol was immunoSEQ multiplex PCR, while the TCRdb copy is restricted to in-frame clones and leaves out a portion. This sample has about 74,000 clones, with 70% to 90% found just once. The sample comprised peripheral blood. The clonotype comes from a man aged 65 to 85 with acute or convalescent COVID-19. The chain couples TRBV6-5 to TRBJ2-7, with 8 bases identical to TRBD1. The CDR3 region has the DNA TGTGCCAGCAGTCGGGACAGGAACTACGAGCAGTACTTC. This gives the protein CASSRDRNYEQYF.